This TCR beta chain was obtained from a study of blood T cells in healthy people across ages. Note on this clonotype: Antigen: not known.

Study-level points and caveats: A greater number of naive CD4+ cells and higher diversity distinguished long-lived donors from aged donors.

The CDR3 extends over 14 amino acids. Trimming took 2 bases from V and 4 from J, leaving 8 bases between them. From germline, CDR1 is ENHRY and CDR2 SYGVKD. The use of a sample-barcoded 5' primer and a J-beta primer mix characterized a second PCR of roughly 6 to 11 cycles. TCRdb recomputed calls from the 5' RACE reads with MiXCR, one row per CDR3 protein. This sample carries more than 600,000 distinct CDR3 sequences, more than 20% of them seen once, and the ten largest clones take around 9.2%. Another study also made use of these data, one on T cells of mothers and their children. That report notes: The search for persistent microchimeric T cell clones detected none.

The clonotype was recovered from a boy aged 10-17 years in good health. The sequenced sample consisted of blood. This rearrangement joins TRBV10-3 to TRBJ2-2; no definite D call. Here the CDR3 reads CAISEGLITGELFF. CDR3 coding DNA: TGTGCCATCAGTGAGGGGCTGATCACCGGGGAGCTGTTTTTT.